This T cell receptor beta chain was found in a study of T cells in Graves' hyperthyroidism and ophthalmopathy. Using RNA transcripts as the source, TCR beta CDR3 regions were amplified. First-round RT-PCR with HTBI primers amplified the TCR CDR3 region. Each CDR3 protein is one row after TCRdb ran MiXCR on the multiplex PCR reads. There are a few hundred thousand distinct CDR3 sequences in the sample; around 16% occur only once, and about 14% lies in the top ten. This clonotype was picked up a small number of times. V was pared by 0 bases and J by 4 bases, with 9 bases between. Germline CDR1 and CDR2: SGHRS and YFSETQ. This CDR3 has 14 residues. Exclusion of patients followed from uncontrolled infection, other autoimmune disease, pregnancy or lactation. The PBMCs were sourced from fresh peripheral blood (more than 8.5 ml).

The sequence was obtained from a young woman with Graves' hyperthyroidism. V usage is TRBV5-1 and J usage is TRBJ2-3; no definite D call. Material for sequencing was blood. CDR3 region: CASSLGGPADTQYF. For the CDR3, the DNA is TGCGCCAGCAGCTTGGGTGGGCCCGCAGATACGCAGTATTTT.